Below, one T cell receptor beta chain is given with its context. MiXCR, applied by TCRdb to the RT-PCR reads, yields one record per CDR3 protein. Here the sample spans some 500,000 distinct CDR3 sequences, 25% being singletons. This CDR3 region has 15 residues. Germline CDR1 and CDR2: SGHRS and YFSETQ. The V segment lost 0 bases and the J segment 4 bases; nucleotides outside the gene matches: 5. This sample stems from a study of response to subunit inactivated influenza vaccine. The rearrangement uses TRBV5-1 and TRBJ2-7; the match to TRBD1 covers 9 bases. The clonotype was recovered from a man between 50 and 59 years old who received an inactivated influenza vaccine. The sample was CD4+ T cells sorted from PBMCs, taken roughly 5 days after vaccination. DNA for the CDR3: TGCGCCAGCAGCTTGGTCGGACAGGGGTATTACGAGCAGTACTTC. Its protein is CASSLVGQGYYEQYF.